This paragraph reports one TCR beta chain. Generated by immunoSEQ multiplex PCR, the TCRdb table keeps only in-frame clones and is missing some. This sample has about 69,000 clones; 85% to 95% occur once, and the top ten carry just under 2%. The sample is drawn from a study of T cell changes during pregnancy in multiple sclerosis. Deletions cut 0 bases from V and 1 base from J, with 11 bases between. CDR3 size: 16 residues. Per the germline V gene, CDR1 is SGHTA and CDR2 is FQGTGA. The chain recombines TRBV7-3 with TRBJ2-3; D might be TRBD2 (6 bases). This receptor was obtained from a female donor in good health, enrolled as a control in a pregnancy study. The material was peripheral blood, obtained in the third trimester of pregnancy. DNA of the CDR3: TGTGCCAGCAGCTTAACCGCGGGAACTGGCACAGATACGCAGTATTTT. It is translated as CASSLTAGTGTDTQYF.